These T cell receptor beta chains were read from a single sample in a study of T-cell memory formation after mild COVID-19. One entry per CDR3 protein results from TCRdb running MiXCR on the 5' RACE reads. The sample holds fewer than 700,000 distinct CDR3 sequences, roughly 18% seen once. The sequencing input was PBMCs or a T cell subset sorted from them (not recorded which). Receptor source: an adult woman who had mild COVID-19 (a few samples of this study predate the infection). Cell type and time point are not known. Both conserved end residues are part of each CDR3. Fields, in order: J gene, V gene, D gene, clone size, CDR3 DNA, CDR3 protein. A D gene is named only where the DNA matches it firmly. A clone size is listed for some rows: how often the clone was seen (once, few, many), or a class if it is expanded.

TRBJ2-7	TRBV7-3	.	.	TGTGCCAGCAGCCCGGGGCCCGCCTACGAGCAGTACTTC	CASSPGPAYEQYF
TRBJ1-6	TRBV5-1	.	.	TGCGCCAGCAGCTTGGTTAGTTCGAACAATAATTCACCCCTCCACTTT	CASSLVSSNNNSPLHF
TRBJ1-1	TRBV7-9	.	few	TGTGCCAGCAGGGAACAATACCTCGAAGCTTTCTTT	CASREQYLEAFF
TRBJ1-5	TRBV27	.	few	TGTGCCAGCAGAAGAGGGGCGGGGGGCAATCAGCCCCAGCATTTT	CASRRGAGGNQPQHF
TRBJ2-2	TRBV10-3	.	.	TGTGCCATCCGGAGCACCGGGGAGCTGTTTTTT	CAIRSTGELFF
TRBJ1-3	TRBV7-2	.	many	TGTGCCAGCAGCTTAGGAGTCGGAAACTCTGGAAACACCATATATTTT	CASSLGVGNSGNTIYF
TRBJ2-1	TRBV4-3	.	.	TGCGCCAGCAGCCAAGATCGAGCTTTGGGGGGGCAGTTCTTC	CASSQDRALGGQFF
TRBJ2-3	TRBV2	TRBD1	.	TGTGCCAGCACCGGGACAGTCCTTCTCACAGATACGCAGTATTTT	CASTGTVLLTDTQYF
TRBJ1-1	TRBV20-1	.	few	TGCAGTGCTAGAAAACCAGGGAGAAAGAACACTGAAGCTTTCTTT	CSARKPGRKNTEAFF
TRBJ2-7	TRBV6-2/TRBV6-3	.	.	TGTGCCAGCAGGTATAGTAGCTCCTACGAGCAGTACTTC	CASRYSSSYEQYF
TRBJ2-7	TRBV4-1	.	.	TGCGCCAGCAGCCAAGCCGGACAGTCCTACGAGCAGTACTTC	CASSQAGQSYEQYF
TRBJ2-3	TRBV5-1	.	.	TGCGCCAGCAGCCGATCGGGGACGGCAGATACGCAGTATTTT	CASSRSGTADTQYF
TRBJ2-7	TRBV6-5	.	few	TGTGCCAGCAGTTACTCGAGCTTTGGCTCCTACGAGCAGTACTTC	CASSYSSFGSYEQYF
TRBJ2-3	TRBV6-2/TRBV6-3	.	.	TGTGCCAGCAGTCCGCTCGACTTTGGGGAGACTACGCAGTATTTT	CASSPLDFGETTQYF
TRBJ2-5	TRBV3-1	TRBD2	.	TGTGCCAGCAGCCAAGACACTGGGACTACCCCAACGGCCCAGTACTTC	CASSQDTGTTPTAQYF
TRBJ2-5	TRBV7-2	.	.	TGTGCCAGCAGCCCAGAAGGTCTAGAGACCCAGTACTTC	CASSPEGLETQYF
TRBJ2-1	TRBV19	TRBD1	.	TGTGCCAGTAGTACCTTTGGACAGGGTTTTGATGAGCAGTTCTTC	CASSTFGQGFDEQFF
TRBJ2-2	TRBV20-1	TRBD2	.	TGCAGTGCTAGAGATGGGACTAGCGACACCGGGGAGCTGTTTTTT	CSARDGTSDTGELFF
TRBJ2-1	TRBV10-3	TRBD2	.	TGTGCCATCACGCCTAGCGGGTTGAGCTCCTACAATGAGCAGTTCTTC	CAITPSGLSSYNEQFF
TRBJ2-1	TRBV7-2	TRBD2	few	TGTGCCAGCAGCTTAAGGACTAGCGGGAGGGTGAGCTCCTACAATGAGCAGTTCTTC	CASSLRTSGRVSSYNEQFF
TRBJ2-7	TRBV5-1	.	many	TGCGCCAGCAGCTTGGCCCCTAGGGGGGTTACCTACGAGCAGTACTTC	CASSLAPRGVTYEQYF
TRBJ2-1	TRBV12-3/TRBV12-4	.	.	TGTGCCAGCAGTCAACACCAGGGGCGGACCTACAATGAGCAGTTCTTC	CASSQHQGRTYNEQFF
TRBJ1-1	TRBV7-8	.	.	TGTGCCAGCCTCCCGGGGCCCGGGATCGGGAACACTGAAGCTTTCTTT	CASLPGPGIGNTEAFF
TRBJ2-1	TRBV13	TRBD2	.	TGTGCCAGCAGCTTAACCCTGGGACTAGCGGGAGGGCGCGATGAGCAGTTCTTC	CASSLTLGLAGGRDEQFF
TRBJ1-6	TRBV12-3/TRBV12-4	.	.	TGTGCCAGCTCCGGACAGCCTTCACCCCTCCACTTT	CASSGQPSPLHF
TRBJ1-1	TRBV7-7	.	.	TGTGCCAGCAGCACCACCTACACTGAAGCTTTCTTT	CASSTTYTEAFF
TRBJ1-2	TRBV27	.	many	TGTGCCAGCAGTTTTGGCAGGGATTTTGGCTACACCTTC	CASSFGRDFGYTF
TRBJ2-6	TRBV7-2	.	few	TGTGCCAGCAGCTTCTGGTCCGGAGGTTCCGGGGCCAACGTCCTGACTTTC	CASSFWSGGSGANVLTF
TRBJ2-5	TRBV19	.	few	TGTGCCAGTCGCCGAGAACAGGGCGGGGAAGAGACCCAGTACTTC	CASRREQGGEETQYF
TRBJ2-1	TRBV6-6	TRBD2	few	TGTGCCAGCAGTCCTTCTAGCGGGAGGGGAACCTACAATGAGCAGTTCTTC	CASSPSSGRGTYNEQFF
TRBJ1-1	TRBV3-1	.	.	TGTGCCAGCAGCTACCCTGGGAGAGCTTTCTTT	CASSYPGRAFF
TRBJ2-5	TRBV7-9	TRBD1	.	TGTGCCAGCAGCTTAAGGGAGGCGGACAGGGCATACCAAGAGACCCAGTACTTC	CASSLREADRAYQETQYF
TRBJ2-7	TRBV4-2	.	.	TGTGCCAGCAGCCCCTATGGTGACGAGCAGTACTTC	CASSPYGDEQYF
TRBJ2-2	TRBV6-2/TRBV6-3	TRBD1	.	TGTGCCAGCAGTTACTCGACACAGGGGGCCGGGGAGCTGTTTTTT	CASSYSTQGAGELFF
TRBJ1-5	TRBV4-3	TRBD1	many	TGTGCCAGCAGCCAGGACAGGGGCAATCAGCCCCAGCATTTT	CASSQDRGNQPQHF
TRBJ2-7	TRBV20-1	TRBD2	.	TGCAGTGCACGGGCTAGCGGGATGGGGGAGCAGTACTTC	CSARASGMGEQYF
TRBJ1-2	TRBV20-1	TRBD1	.	TGCAGTGCTAGTGGGACAGGTGAGCGCGGCTACACCTTC	CSASGTGERGYTF
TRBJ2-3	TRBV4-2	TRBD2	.	TGTGCCAGCAGCCAAGTTGGGAGGGGACCAGATACGCAGTATTTT	CASSQVGRGPDTQYF
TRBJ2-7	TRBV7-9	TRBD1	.	TGTGCCAGCAGCTTAGAGACAGGGCAAGACGAGCAGTACTTC	CASSLETGQDEQYF
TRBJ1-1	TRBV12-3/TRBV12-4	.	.	TGTGCCAGCAGGTCATCCCGTGACACTGAAGCTTTCTTT	CASRSSRDTEAFF
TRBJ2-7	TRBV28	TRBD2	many	TGTGCCAGCAGTTTATGGGAGGGACTAGCGGGAGTCCAGCAGTACTTC	CASSLWEGLAGVQQYF
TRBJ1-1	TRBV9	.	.	TGTGCCAGCAGCGTAGGAGGTCAAACGACTGCTGAAGCTTTCTTT	CASSVGGQTTAEAFF
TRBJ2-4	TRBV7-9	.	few	TGTGCCAGCAGCTGGGGACACGTTCTAGCCAAAAACATTCAGTACTTC	CASSWGHVLAKNIQYF
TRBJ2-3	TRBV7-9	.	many	TGTGCCAGCAGCCAGGTGTTAGGGGATACGCAGTATTTT	CASSQVLGDTQYF
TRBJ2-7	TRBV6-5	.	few	TGTGCCAGCAGTGTCGGGCCCTTTGGCCGATACGAGCAGTACTTC	CASSVGPFGRYEQYF